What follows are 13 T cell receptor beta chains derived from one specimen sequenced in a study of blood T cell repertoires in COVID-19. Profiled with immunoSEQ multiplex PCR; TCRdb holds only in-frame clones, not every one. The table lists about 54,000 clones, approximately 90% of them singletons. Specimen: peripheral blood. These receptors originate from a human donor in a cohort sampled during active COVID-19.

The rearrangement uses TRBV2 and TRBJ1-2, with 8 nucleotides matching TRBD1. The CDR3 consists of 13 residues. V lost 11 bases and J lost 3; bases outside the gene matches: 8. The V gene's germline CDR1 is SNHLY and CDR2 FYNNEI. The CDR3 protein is CAGGQGNHYGYTF. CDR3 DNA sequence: TGTGCCGGTGGACAGGGCAACCACTATGGCTACACCTTC.

The CDR3 coding sequence is TGTGCCAGCTCACTTCCAACCAAAGCGACAGGGATACTCTCTGGGGCCAACGTCCTGACTTTC. This sequence encodes CASSLPTKATGILSGANVLTF. V is TRBV18 and J is TRBJ2-6, with 7 bases fitting TRBD1. Trimming cost V 4 bases and J 0 bases; bases outside gene matches: 18. Per germline, CDR1 KGHSH and CDR2 LQKENI. The CDR3 covers 21 residues. Filled out from reference TRBV18 and TRBJ2-6, the complete variable domain reads NAGVMQNPRHLVRRRGQEARLRCSPMKGHSHVYWYRQLPEEGLKFMVYLQKENIIDESGMPKERFSAEFPKEGPSILRIQQVVRGDSAAYFCASSLPTKATGILSGANVLTFGAGSRLTVL.

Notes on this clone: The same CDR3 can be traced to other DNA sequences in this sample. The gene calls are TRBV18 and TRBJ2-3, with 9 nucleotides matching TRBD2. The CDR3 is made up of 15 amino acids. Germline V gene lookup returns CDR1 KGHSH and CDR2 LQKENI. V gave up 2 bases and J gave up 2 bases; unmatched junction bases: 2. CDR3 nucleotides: TGTGCCAGCTCACCAGGGACTAGCTCCACAGATACGCAGTATTTT. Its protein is CASSPGTSSTDTQYF.

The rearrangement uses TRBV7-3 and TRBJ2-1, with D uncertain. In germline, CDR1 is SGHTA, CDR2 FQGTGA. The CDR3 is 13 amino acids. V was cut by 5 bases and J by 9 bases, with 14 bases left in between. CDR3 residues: CASSPRVRGEQFF. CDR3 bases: TGTGCCAGCAGCCCCCGGGTTAGAGGTGAGCAGTTCTTC.

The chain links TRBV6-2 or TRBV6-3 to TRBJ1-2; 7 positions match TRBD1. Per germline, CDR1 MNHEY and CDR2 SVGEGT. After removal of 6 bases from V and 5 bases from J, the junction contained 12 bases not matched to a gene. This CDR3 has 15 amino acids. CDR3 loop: CASSTRGRGNYGYTF. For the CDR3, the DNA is TGTGCCAGCAGCACCCGGGGCAGGGGGAATTATGGCTACACCTTC.

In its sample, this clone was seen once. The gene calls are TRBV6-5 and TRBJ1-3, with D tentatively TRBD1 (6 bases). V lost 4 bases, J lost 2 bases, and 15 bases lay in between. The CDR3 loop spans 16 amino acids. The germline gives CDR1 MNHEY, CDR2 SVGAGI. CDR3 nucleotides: TGTGCCAGCAGTTCCAGGGGTTGGGGAGCTGGAAACACCATATATTTT. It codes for CASSSRGWGAGNTIYF.

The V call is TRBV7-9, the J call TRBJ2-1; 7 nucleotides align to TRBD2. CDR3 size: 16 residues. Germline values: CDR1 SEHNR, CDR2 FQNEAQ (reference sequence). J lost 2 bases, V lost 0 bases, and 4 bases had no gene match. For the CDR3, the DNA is TGTGCCAGCAGCTTAGCGTCCAGCGGGGCCTACAATGAGCAGTTCTTC. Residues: CASSLASSGAYNEQFF.

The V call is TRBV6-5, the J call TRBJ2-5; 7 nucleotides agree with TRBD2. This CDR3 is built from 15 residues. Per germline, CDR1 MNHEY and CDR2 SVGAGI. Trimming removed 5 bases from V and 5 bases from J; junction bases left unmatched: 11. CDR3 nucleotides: TGTGCCAGCAGTCCACAGACTAGCTATACCGAGACCCAGTACTTC. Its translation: CASSPQTSYTETQYF.

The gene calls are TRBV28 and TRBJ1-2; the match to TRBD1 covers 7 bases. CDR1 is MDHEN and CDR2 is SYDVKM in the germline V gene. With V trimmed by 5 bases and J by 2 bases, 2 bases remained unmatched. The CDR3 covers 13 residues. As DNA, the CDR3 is TGTGCCAGCAGTGTACAGGGGAACTATGGCTACACCTTC. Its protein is CASSVQGNYGYTF.

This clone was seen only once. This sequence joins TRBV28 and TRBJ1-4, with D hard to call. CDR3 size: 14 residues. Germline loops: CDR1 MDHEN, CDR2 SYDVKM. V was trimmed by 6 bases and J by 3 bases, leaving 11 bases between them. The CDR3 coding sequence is TGTGCCAGCAGGTCAGATGTTTCTAATGAAAAACTGTTTTTT. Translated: CASRSDVSNEKLFF.

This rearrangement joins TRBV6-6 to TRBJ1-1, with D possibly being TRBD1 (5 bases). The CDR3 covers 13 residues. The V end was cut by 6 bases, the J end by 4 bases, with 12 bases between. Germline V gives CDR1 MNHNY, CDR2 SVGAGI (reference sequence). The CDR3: CASSFRVGTEAFF. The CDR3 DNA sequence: TGTGCCAGCAGCTTCAGGGTGGGCACTGAAGCTTTCTTT.

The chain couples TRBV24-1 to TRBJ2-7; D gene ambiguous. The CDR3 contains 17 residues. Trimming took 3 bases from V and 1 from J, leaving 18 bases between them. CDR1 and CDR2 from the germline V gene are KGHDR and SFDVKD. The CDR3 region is CATSDGSLSGASYEQYF. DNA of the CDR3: TGTGCCACCAGTGATGGGTCGCTCTCGGGTGCGTCCTACGAGCAGTACTTC.

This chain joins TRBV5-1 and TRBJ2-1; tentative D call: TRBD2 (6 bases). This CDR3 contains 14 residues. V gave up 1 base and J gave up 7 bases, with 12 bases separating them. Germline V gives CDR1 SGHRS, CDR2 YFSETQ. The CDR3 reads CASSLSISGNEQFF. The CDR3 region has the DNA TGCGCCAGCAGCTTGTCGATTAGCGGTAATGAGCAGTTCTTC.